The source of this T cell receptor beta chain is a study of T cell clonotyping in hematopoietic cell transplantation. Overall study findings and caveats: Graft donor and pretransplant recipient Inverse Simpson Index values predicted broader posttransplant TCR diversity.

Details on this clone: Its antigen remains unidentified.

Generated by immunoSEQ multiplex PCR, the TCRdb table keeps only in-frame clones and is missing some. The repertoire holds fewer than 25,000 clones, with roughly 84% as singletons. From germline, CDR1 is SEHNR and CDR2 FQNEAQ (reference sequence). V dropped 4 bases and J dropped 12; count of bases not matched to a gene: 9. CDR3 size: 14 residues. The chain links TRBV7-9 to TRBJ1-4; 9 bases agree with TRBD1. Sequencing was carried out using peripheral blood mononuclear cells. The clonotype comes from a man aged 60 to 69 in good health. Some clones in this sample may be carry-over from other donors' samples. The CDR3 loop is CASSYDRGGIELFF. DNA for the CDR3: TGTGCCAGCAGCTATGACAGGGGGGGGATCGAACTGTTTTTT. Using reference TRBV7-9 and TRBJ1-4 for the parts outside the CDR3, the full variable domain is DTGVSQNPRHKITKRGQNVTFRCDPISEHNRLYWYRQTLGQGPEFLTYFQNEAQLEKSRLLSDRFSAERPKGSFSTLEIQRTEQGDSAMYLCASSYDRGGIELFFGSGTQLSVL.